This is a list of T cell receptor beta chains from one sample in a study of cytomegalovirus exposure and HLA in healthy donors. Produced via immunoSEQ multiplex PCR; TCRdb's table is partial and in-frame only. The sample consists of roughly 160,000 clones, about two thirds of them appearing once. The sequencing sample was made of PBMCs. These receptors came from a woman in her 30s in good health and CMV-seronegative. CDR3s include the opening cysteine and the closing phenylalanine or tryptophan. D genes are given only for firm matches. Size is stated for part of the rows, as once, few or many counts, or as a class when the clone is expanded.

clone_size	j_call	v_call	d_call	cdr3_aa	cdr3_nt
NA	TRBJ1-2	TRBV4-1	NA	CASSQVQGLSSGYTF	TGCGCCAGCAGCCAGGTTCAGGGATTAAGTAGTGGCTACACCTTC
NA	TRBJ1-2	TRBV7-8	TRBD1	CASSLDRADRGVGYTF	TGTGCCAGCAGCTTAGATCGGGCGGACAGGGGGGTTGGCTACACCTTC
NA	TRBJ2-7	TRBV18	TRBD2	CASSPLGTSGEQYF	TGTGCCAGCTCACCACTAGGGACTAGCGGGGAGCAGTACTTC
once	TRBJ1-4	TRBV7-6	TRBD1	CASSSGYRGTNEKLFF	TGTGCCAGCAGCTCTGGTTACAGGGGGACTAATGAAAAACTGTTTTTT
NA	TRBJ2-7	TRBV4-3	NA	CASSQGPHSEQYF	TGCGCCAGCAGCCAAGGTCCCCATAGCGAGCAGTACTTC
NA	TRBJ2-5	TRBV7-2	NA	CASSHIQGTQYF	TGTGCCAGCAGCCACATCCAGGGGACCCAGTACTTC
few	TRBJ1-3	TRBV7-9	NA	CASSLSSSGNTIYF	TGTGCCAGCAGCTTATCGAGCTCTGGAAACACCATATATTTT
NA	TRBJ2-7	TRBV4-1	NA	CASSQLRVGVSYEQYF	TGCGCCAGCAGCCAACTCAGGGTGGGCGTTTCATACGAGCAGTACTTC
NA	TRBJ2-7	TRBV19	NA	CASSGHSYEQYF	TGTGCCAGTAGTGGACATTCCTACGAGCAGTACTTC
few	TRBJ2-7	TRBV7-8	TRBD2	CASGGGPYEQYF	TGTGCCAGCGGGGGGGGTCCCTACGAGCAGTACTTC
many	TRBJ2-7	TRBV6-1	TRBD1	CASRDREGPYEQYF	TGTGCCAGCAGGGACAGGGAAGGGCCCTACGAGCAGTACTTC
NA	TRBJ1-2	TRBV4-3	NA	CASSQDITGSSRNGYTF	TGCGCCAGCAGCCAAGATATAACAGGGAGTTCGAGAAATGGCTACACCTTC
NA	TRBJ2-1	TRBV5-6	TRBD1	CASSLSLQGADNEQFF	TGTGCCAGCAGCTTGTCTCTCCAGGGGGCTGACAATGAGCAGTTCTTC
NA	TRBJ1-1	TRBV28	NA	CASSLVVQGPEAFF	TGTGCCAGCAGTTTGGTGGTACAGGGCCCTGAAGCTTTCTTT
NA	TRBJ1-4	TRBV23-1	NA	CASSQSRQGDEKLFF	TGCGCCAGCAGTCAATCGAGGCAGGGTGATGAAAAACTGTTTTTT
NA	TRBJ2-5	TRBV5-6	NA	CASSPTSSETQYF	TGTGCCAGCAGCCCTACTAGTTCAGAGACCCAGTACTTC
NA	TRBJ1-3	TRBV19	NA	CASSILGAYNPGNTIYF	TGTGCCAGTAGTATACTCGGTGCCTATAATCCTGGAAACACCATATATTTT